Listed here are 23 T cell receptor beta chains from one sample, sequenced in a study of cytomegalovirus exposure and HLA in healthy donors. The primer mix had 60 Vbeta and 13 Jbeta primers. The table came from immunoSEQ multiplex PCR; TCRdb's copy has only in-frame clones and leaves some out. The sample yields 85,000 to 130,000 clones, about 71% seen once. Source material: PBMCs. These receptors all come from a boy aged 5 to 17 in good health and CMV-seronegative.

This clone appeared a few times. This rearrangement joins TRBV11-2 to TRBJ2-1, with 11 positions matching TRBD1. CDR1 and CDR2 (germline): SGHAT, FQNNGV. With 5 bases clipped from V and 8 bases from J, the junction kept 20 bases outside the gene matches. The CDR3 is made up of 19 amino acids. This CDR3 reads CASSTDRGRMSGASDEQFF. The CDR3 nucleotides are TGTGCCAGCAGCACGGACAGGGGGCGGATGAGCGGGGCTTCAGATGAGCAGTTCTTC.

The V and J genes are TRBV9 and TRBJ1-2; 9 nucleotides line up with TRBD1. J was trimmed by 4 bases and V by 4 bases; bases with no gene match: 5. The CDR3 extends over 14 amino acids. In germline, CDR1 is SGDLS, CDR2 YYNGEE. CDR3: CASSLWDRAYGYTF. CDR3 DNA: TGTGCCAGCAGCTTATGGGACAGGGCCTATGGCTACACCTTC.

The chain joins TRBV19 to TRBJ1-1; no clear D gene. Germline V gene lookup returns CDR1 LNHDA and CDR2 SQIVND (reference sequence). This CDR3 has 14 amino acids. V was trimmed by 7 bases and J by 2 bases, leaving 14 bases between them. DNA of the CDR3: TGTGCCAGTACCGGTTCATACGGTAACACTGAAGCTTTCTTT. This gives the protein CASTGSYGNTEAFF.

Only a few counts were recorded for this clone. The chain has TRBV28 and TRBJ2-7, with 8 bases that match TRBD2. With 5 bases clipped from V and 2 bases from J, the junction kept 5 bases outside the gene matches. Germline loops: CDR1 MDHEN, CDR2 SYDVKM. This CDR3 has 14 residues. The CDR3: CASSEDGGAYEQYF. CDR3 in DNA: TGTGCCAGCAGTGAAGACGGGGGGGCCTACGAGCAGTACTTC.

This chain joins TRBV6-5 and TRBJ2-1; no clear D. The V and J ends lost 6 bases and 4 bases respectively, with 4 bases between them. Germline values: CDR1 MNHEY, CDR2 SVGAGI. The CDR3 extends over 11 amino acids. CDR3 in amino acids: CASRSYNEQFF. The CDR3 bases are TGTGCCAGCAGATCGTACAATGAGCAGTTCTTC.

The V call is TRBV6-5, the J call TRBJ2-1; TRBD2 aligns across 8 bases. The germline CDR1 and CDR2 sequences are MNHEY and SVGAGI. The CDR3 spans 15 residues. V lost 7 bases to trimming and J lost 5 bases; unmatched junction nucleotides: 10. DNA of the CDR3: TGTGCCAGCATCCCCCCCGGGGGGGGGAACAATGAGCAGTTCTTC. This sequence encodes CASIPPGGGNNEQFF.

This sequence joins TRBV28 and TRBJ1-6; 8 bases line up with TRBD1. Germline lookup yields CDR1 MDHEN and CDR2 SYDVKM. J was trimmed by 5 bases and V by 6 bases; bases with no gene match: 9. The CDR3 is made up of 16 amino acids. Here the CDR3 reads CASSSGQVIHNSPLHF. Here the CDR3 DNA reads TGTGCCAGCAGCTCGGGACAGGTGATCCATAATTCACCCCTCCACTTT.

The rearrangement joins TRBV6-5 to TRBJ2-1; tentative D call: TRBD1 (6 bases). Germline values: CDR1 MNHEY, CDR2 SVGAGI. There are 14 residues in the CDR3. The V end was cut by 0 bases, the J end by 9 bases, with 12 bases between. CDR3 sequence reads: CASSYSQGTSEQFF. CDR3 in DNA: TGTGCCAGCAGTTACTCGCAGGGGACAAGTGAGCAGTTCTTC.

The V gene is TRBV9, the J gene TRBJ1-1; D is possibly TRBD1 (5 bases). This CDR3 region has 14 residues. V lost 7 bases to trimming and J lost 3 bases, with 16 bases between them. CDR1 SGDLS and CDR2 YYNGEE come from the germline V gene. CDR3 DNA sequence: TGTGCCAGCCTGGGCGGGGCGAGGGACACTGAAGCTTTCTTT. As protein: CASLGGARDTEAFF.

The chain carries TRBV18 and TRBJ1-5; 7 bases are shared with TRBD1. The V gene's germline CDR1 is KGHSH and CDR2 LQKENI. Trimming removed 2 bases from V and 4 bases from J; junction bases left unmatched: 11. The CDR3 is 17 residues long. CDR3 sequence reads: CASSPVQRGGLNQPQHF. The CDR3 bases are TGTGCCAGCTCACCAGTTCAGCGAGGGGGCTTGAATCAGCCCCAGCATTTT.

This clone showed up just a few times. The chain links TRBV19 to TRBJ1-5, with D unclear. The V and J ends lost 5 bases and 4 bases respectively, with 9 bases between them. Germline V gene data show CDR1 as LNHDA and CDR2 as SQIVND (reference sequence). This CDR3 is 13 amino acids long. CDR3 residues: CASSLGVNQPQHF. The DNA of the CDR3 is TGTGCCAGTAGTCTGGGAGTAAATCAGCCCCAGCATTTT.

The V call is TRBV6-1, the J call TRBJ2-5; a possible D gene is TRBD1 (6 bases). V was shortened by 7 bases and J by 3 bases, with 18 bases between the two germline ends. The CDR3 sequence is 15 residues long. In germline, CDR1 is MNHNS, CDR2 SASEGT. CDR3 region: CASTWEKYREETQYF. The CDR3 DNA sequence: TGTGCCAGCACGTGGGAAAAATACAGGGAAGAGACCCAGTACTTC.

In regard to this clone: Different DNA sequences within this sample yield the same CDR3. The chain links TRBV7-6 to TRBJ2-1; TRBD1 matches 7 bases. J gave up 3 bases and V 2 bases, and 4 bases lay outside the gene matches. Germline-derived CDR1 and CDR2 are SGHVS and FNYEAQ. The CDR3 has 15 amino acids. CDR3 in DNA: TGTGCCAGCAGCTTAAGCCAGGGGGTCTACAATGAGCAGTTCTTC. This encodes CASSLSQGVYNEQFF.

This clone was detected a few times. The chain links TRBV2 to TRBJ2-2; D is perhaps TRBD1 (6 bases). V lost 6 bases, J lost 4 bases, and 15 bases lay in between. Germline V gene sequence: CDR1 SNHLY, CDR2 FYNNEI. This CDR3 has 15 residues. CDR3 nucleotides: TGTGCCAGCAGGTCCGTTACAGGGACCACCGGGGAGCTGTTTTTT. This sequence encodes CASRSVTGTTGELFF.

This chain uses TRBV10-2 with TRBJ1-5, with D unclear. The CDR3 covers 17 residues. In germline, CDR1 is WSHSY, CDR2 SAAADI. V lost 4 bases to trimming and J lost 1 base, with 17 bases between them. The CDR3 loop is CASSVRGLGESNQPQHF. The CDR3 nucleotides are TGCGCCAGCAGTGTAAGAGGGCTCGGGGAGAGCAATCAGCCCCAGCATTTT.

The sample holds a few counts of this clone. The J gene is TRBJ1-5, the V gene TRBV5-1; no reliable D call. This CDR3 spans 15 amino acids. Deletions cut 4 bases from V and 6 bases from J, with 17 bases between. Germline V gene lookup returns CDR1 SGHRS and CDR2 YFSETQ. The CDR3 is CASSAGSGMGQPQHF. The CDR3, as DNA: TGCGCCAGCAGCGCTGGATCGGGGATGGGTCAGCCCCAGCATTTT.

The chain recombines TRBV10-3 with TRBJ1-3; TRBD1 might be the D (6 bases). With 10 bases removed from V and 4 bases from J, the gap between germline ends came to 23 bases. CDR3 length: 16 amino acids. In germline, CDR1 is ENHRY, CDR2 SYGVKD. The CDR3 loop reads CATEPRDTSPGNTIYF. The CDR3, as DNA: TGTGCCACCGAGCCTAGGGACACAAGCCCGGGAAACACCATATATTTT.

This chain joins TRBV19 and TRBJ1-5; 8 nucleotides agree with TRBD1. CDR3 length: 15 residues. The germline V gene encodes CDR1 LNHDA and CDR2 SQIVND (reference sequence). The junction had 7 bases not matched to a gene; V was cut back by 7 bases and J by 2 bases. The CDR3 DNA reads TGTGCCAGTATTCCTGGACAGGGAGGCAATCAGCCCCAGCATTTT. It is translated as CASIPGQGGNQPQHF.

The rearrangement links TRBV30 to TRBJ1-5; tentatively, D is TRBD1 (5 bases). CDR3 length: 14 amino acids. V was shortened by 0 bases and J by 6 bases, with 12 bases between the two germline ends. Germline V gene data show CDR1 as GTSNPN and CDR2 as SVGIG (reference sequence). The CDR3 here is CAWSVRRARQPQHF. As DNA, the CDR3 is TGTGCCTGGAGTGTACGCAGGGCGCGTCAGCCCCAGCATTTT.

The V gene is TRBV5-1, the J gene TRBJ1-2, with D possibly being TRBD1 (6 bases). The germline V gene has CDR1 SGHRS and CDR2 YFSETQ. This CDR3 contains 14 residues. Trimming stripped 2 bases from V and 7 bases from J, with 15 bases between. CDR3 nucleotides: TGCGCCAGCAGCTTAACACAGGGCTCGGGTGGCTACACCTTC. It is translated as CASSLTQGSGGYTF.

Only a few counts were recorded for this clone. The V and J genes are TRBV10-2 and TRBJ1-4, with D unresolved. Germline V gives CDR1 WSHSY, CDR2 SAAADI. The germline V and J ends were trimmed by 2 bases and 5 bases, with 12 bases remaining between them. The CDR3 consists of 15 residues. The CDR3 DNA reads as TGCGCCAGCAGTGAGCTAGGTCCTGCGAATGAAAAACTGTTTTTT. Its translation is CASSELGPANEKLFF.

The chain couples TRBV6-4 to TRBJ2-1, with TRBD2 identical over 11 bases. Germline V lookup: CDR1 MRHNA, CDR2 SNTAGT. V was pared by 1 base and J by 7 bases, with 6 bases of the junction left unmatched. The length of the CDR3 is 16 residues. The CDR3 sequence: CASSDYSGGAANEQFF. CDR3 in DNA: TGTGCCAGCAGTGACTATAGCGGGGGGGCGGCGAATGAGCAGTTCTTC.

The V call is TRBV30, the J call TRBJ1-6, with 10 bases lining up with TRBD1. The germline CDR1 and CDR2 sequences are GTSNPN and SVGIG (reference sequence). The trim removed 2 bases at V and 4 bases at J, leaving 8 bases unmatched. CDR3 size: 17 residues. DNA of the CDR3: TGTGCCTGGAGTACGACAGGGGGCGTCCCTTATAATTCACCCCTCCACTTT. It is translated as CAWSTTGGVPYNSPLHF. The variable domain in full, completed from reference TRBV30 and TRBJ1-6, reads SQTIHQWPATLVQPVGSPLSLECTVEGTSNPNLYWYRQAAGRGLQLLFYSVGIGQISSEVPQNLSASRPQDRQFILSSKKLLLSDSGFYLCAWSTTGGVPYNSPLHFGNGTRLTVT.